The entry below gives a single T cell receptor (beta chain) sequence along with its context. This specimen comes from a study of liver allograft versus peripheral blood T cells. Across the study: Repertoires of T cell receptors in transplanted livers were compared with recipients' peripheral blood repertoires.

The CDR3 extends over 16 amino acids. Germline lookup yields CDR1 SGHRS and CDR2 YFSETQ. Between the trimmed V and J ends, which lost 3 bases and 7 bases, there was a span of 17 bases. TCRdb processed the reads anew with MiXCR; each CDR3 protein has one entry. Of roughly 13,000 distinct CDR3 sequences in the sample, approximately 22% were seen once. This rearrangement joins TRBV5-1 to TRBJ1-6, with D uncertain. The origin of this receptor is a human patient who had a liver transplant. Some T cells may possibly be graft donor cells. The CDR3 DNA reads TGCGCCAGCAGCTCCGGGTCAGGAGTCGAAAATTCACCCCTCCACTTT. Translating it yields CASSSGSGVENSPLHF. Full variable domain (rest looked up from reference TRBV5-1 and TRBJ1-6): KAGVTQTPRYLIKTRGQQVTLSCSPISGHRSVSWYQQTPGQGLQFLFEYFSETQRNKGNFPGRFSGRQFSNSRSEMNVSTLELGDSALYLCASSSGSGVENSPLHFGNGTRLTVT.